The 18 T cell receptor beta chains presented below share a single source sample, sequenced in a study of glioma-infiltrating T cells after dendritic cell vaccination. Profiled with immunoSEQ multiplex PCR; TCRdb holds only in-frame clones, not every one. The repertoire holds roughly 56,000 clones, with under 90% as singletons. Described time point: after dendritic cell vaccination, including at tumor progression/relapse. Sequenced material: blood, taken after dendritic cell vaccination. These receptors all come from a human donor with glioblastoma.

This clone was detected only a few times. This rearrangement joins TRBV30 to TRBJ2-2; 9 nucleotides align to TRBD1. Germline CDR1 and CDR2: GTSNPN and SVGIG (reference sequence). This CDR3 contains 16 residues. The junction had 9 bases not matched to a gene; V was cut back by 3 bases and J by 4 bases. The CDR3 DNA reads as TGTGCCTGGAGCCGTCCCGGGACAGGGACCACCGGGGAGCTGTTTTTT. This translates into CAWSRPGTGTTGELFF.

CDR3 nucleotides: TGTGCCAGCAGCGTAGGGCAGACAGCCACTGAAGCTTTCTTT. Translation gives CASSVGQTATEAFF. The rearrangement uses TRBV9 and TRBJ1-1, with D possibly TRBD1 on 5 matching bases. CDR1 is SGDLS, CDR2 YYNGEE, per germline. Trimming took 0 bases from V and 4 from J, leaving 10 bases between them. CDR3 size: 14 residues. Full variable domain (rest looked up from reference TRBV9 and TRBJ1-1): DSGVTQTPKHLITATGQRVTLRCSPRSGDLSVYWYQQSLDQGLQFLIQYYNGEERAKGNILERFSAQQFPDLHSELNLSSLELGDSALYFCASSVGQTATEAFFGQGTRLTVV.

The genes are TRBV29-1 and TRBJ2-2; TRBD2 agrees at 7 bases. The CDR3 loop spans 11 amino acids. CDR1 is SQVTM, CDR2 ANQGSEA, per germline. CDR3 in amino acids: CGGVHTGELFF. DNA for the CDR3: TGCGGGGGGGTTCACACCGGGGAGCTGTTTTTT.

The chain uses TRBV6-6 and TRBJ2-1; TRBD1 agrees at 9 bases. CDR1 MNHNY and CDR2 SVGAGI come from the germline V gene (reference sequence). After removal of 10 bases from V and 6 bases from J, the junction contained 4 bases not matched to a gene. The CDR3 sequence is 12 residues long. The CDR3 reads CATQTGGNEQFF. The CDR3 DNA reads TGTGCCACTCAGACAGGGGGCAATGAGCAGTTCTTC.

The rearrangement joins TRBV28 to TRBJ2-7, with D possibly matching TRBD1 (6 bases). Germline loops: CDR1 MDHEN, CDR2 SYDVKM. Trimming pared 4 bases from V and 7 bases from J, leaving 17 bases between. The CDR3 covers 14 residues. As DNA, the CDR3 is TGTGCCAGCAGTTCTGTTGACAGGCCTCGGGAGCAGTACTTC. Protein: CASSSVDRPREQYF.

The V call is TRBV28, the J call TRBJ1-2; 10 nucleotides align to TRBD1. The CDR3 is made up of 16 amino acids. CDR1 MDHEN and CDR2 SYDVKM come from the germline V gene. J was trimmed by 8 bases and V by 2 bases; bases with no gene match: 11. The CDR3 sequence: CASSLLFSGQGDGYTF. In DNA form, the CDR3 reads TGTGCCAGCAGTTTACTCTTCTCTGGACAGGGGGACGGCTACACCTTC.

The chain carries TRBV7-2 and TRBJ2-3; D gene unclear. The CDR3 spans 13 residues. V was trimmed by 2 bases and J by 0 bases, leaving 3 bases between them. Germline V lookup: CDR1 SGHTA, CDR2 FQGNSA. The CDR3, as DNA: TGTGCCAGCAGCTTACCTAGCACAGATACGCAGTATTTT. This gives the protein CASSLPSTDTQYF.

CDR3 DNA: TGTGCCAGCTCACCACTCGCAGTTTCCTACGAGCAGTACTTC. Its protein is CASSPLAVSYEQYF. The J gene is TRBJ2-7, the V gene TRBV18; D is unclear. CDR3 length: 14 residues. Looked up from germline, CDR1 is KGHSH and CDR2 is LQKENI. V lost 1 base and J lost 1, with 8 bases in between.

The V and J genes are TRBV5-6 and TRBJ2-3, with no clear D. CDR1 and CDR2 (germline): SGHDT, YYEEEE. The CDR3 is 12 amino acids. With 0 bases removed from V and 11 bases from J, the gap between germline ends came to 10 bases. CDR3 amino acids: CASSLAAYEQYF. DNA of the CDR3: TGTGCCAGCAGCTTGGCCGCGTATGAGCAGTATTTT.

This sequence joins TRBV6-5 and TRBJ2-7, with 10 bases that match TRBD2. This CDR3 has 14 amino acids. V lost 6 bases and J lost 2; bases outside the gene matches: 4. CDR1 MNHEY and CDR2 SVGAGI come from the germline V gene. The CDR3 region has the DNA TGTGCCAGCAGAACCAGCGGGGGGGCCTACGAGCAGTACTTC. The encoded protein is CASRTSGGAYEQYF.

The chain has TRBV9 and TRBJ2-1; 7 bases match TRBD2. Germline values: CDR1 SGDLS, CDR2 YYNGEE. This CDR3 has 16 amino acids. Trimming cost V 4 bases and J 3 bases; bases outside gene matches: 10. CDR3 nucleotides: TGTGCCAGCAGCCCTCAAGCTAGCGGAGACTACAATGAGCAGTTCTTC. It is translated as CASSPQASGDYNEQFF.

The chain uses TRBV7-9 and TRBJ1-4; D gene uncertain. CDR3 length: 16 amino acids. Germline CDR1 is SEHNR and CDR2 is FQNEAQ (reference sequence). Trimming shortened V by 1 base and J by 3 bases, and 12 bases separated the two germline ends. CDR3 sequence (DNA): TGTGCCAGCAGCTTAGGGAAGAGGGAGTCTAATGAAAAACTGTTTTTT. Its protein is CASSLGKRESNEKLFF.

V is TRBV5-1 and J is TRBJ1-1; 7 bases are shared with TRBD1. This CDR3 contains 16 residues. The V gene end was trimmed by 4 bases and the J gene end by 2 bases; junction bases not matched to a gene: 11. The germline V gene has CDR1 SGHRS and CDR2 YFSETQ. CDR3 amino acids: CASSVGGGLGNTEAFF. Written as DNA, the CDR3 is TGCGCCAGCAGCGTAGGAGGGGGCCTAGGAAACACTGAAGCTTTCTTT.

The gene calls are TRBV20-1 and TRBJ2-7; no firm D call. Germline V gene data show CDR1 as DFQATT and CDR2 as SNEGSKA (reference sequence). The V gene lost 6 bases and the J gene lost 5 bases, with 11 bases spanning the gap. This CDR3 is built from 11 residues. CDR3 sequence reads: CSARAMNEQYF. The CDR3 DNA reads TGCAGTGCGCGCGCAATGAACGAGCAGTACTTC.

This chain connects TRBV7-6 to TRBJ2-2, with 8 bases matching TRBD2. This CDR3 comprises 16 residues. Unmatched junction bases numbered 7, after V lost 5 bases and J lost 2 bases. Germline lookup yields CDR1 SGHVS and CDR2 FNYEAQ. CDR3: CASSQLRGGNTGELFF. CDR3 DNA: TGTGCCAGCAGCCAACTCCGGGGGGGAAACACCGGGGAGCTGTTTTTT. Full variable domain (outside the CDR3, taken from reference TRBV7-6 and TRBJ2-2): GAGVSQSPRYKVTKRGQDVALRCDPISGHVSLYWYRQALGQGPEFLTYFNYEAQQDKSGLPNDRFSAERPEGSISTLTIQRTEQRDSAMYRCASSQLRGGNTGELFFGEGSRLTVL.

The chain links TRBV11-3 to TRBJ1-1; 7 nucleotides align to TRBD1. The germline V gene encodes CDR1 SGHNT and CDR2 YENEEA. The CDR3 runs to 12 residues. With V trimmed by 5 bases and J by 7 bases, 4 bases remained unmatched. In DNA form, the CDR3 reads TGTGCCAGCAGCCCTCAGGGGGGTGAAGCTTTCTTT. Its protein product is CASSPQGGEAFF.

V is TRBV5-1 and J is TRBJ2-3, with 9 bases aligning to TRBD2. With 4 bases clipped from V and 7 bases from J, the junction kept 25 bases outside the gene matches. This CDR3 has 20 amino acids. Germline V gene lookup returns CDR1 SGHRS and CDR2 YFSETQ. The CDR3 is CASSPHQEAGGVLPLHTQYF. The DNA of the CDR3 is TGCGCCAGCAGCCCACACCAAGAAGCGGGGGGAGTACTTCCACTACATACGCAGTATTTT.

This CDR3 is CASSLVPGTGGSGANVLTF. Here the CDR3 DNA reads TGCGCCAGCAGCTTGGTCCCCGGGACAGGGGGCTCTGGGGCCAACGTCCTGACTTTC. The chain recombines TRBV5-1 with TRBJ2-6; TRBD1 matches at 11 bases. Trimming removed 0 bases from V and 0 bases from J; junction bases left unmatched: 5. From germline, CDR1 is SGHRS and CDR2 YFSETQ. The CDR3 runs to 19 residues.